This T cell receptor (beta chain) was captured by sequencing in a study of Graves' ophthalmopathy and Graves' hyperthyroidism. Turning to the study itself: Stable hyperthyroidism referred to disease that showed no ophthalmopathy within 18 months of follow-up. General study findings and limits: Blood also held most thyroid clonotypes expanded above 0.001 frequency.

At least ten counts were recorded for this clonotype. The antigen remains unidentified. Amplified material comprised TCR beta CDR3 regions derived from RNA transcripts. The workflow started with a first-round RT-PCR run with HTBI primers and then moved on to a second-round multiplex PCR. From the multiplex PCR reads, TCRdb called clonotypes with MiXCR, one entry per CDR3 protein. The sample includes about 550,000 distinct CDR3 sequences, under 45% of them seen just once. V shed 5 bases and J shed 4 bases, with 14 bases lying between them. The CDR3 sequence is 14 residues long. Germline V CDR1 and CDR2: SGHTA, FQGNSA.

This TCR was sampled from an adult man with Graves' hyperthyroidism. Sequencing was carried out using peripheral blood or thyroid tissue (not recorded which). The chain combines TRBV7-2 with TRBJ1-2, with D maybe TRBD1 (5 bases). CDR3 residues: CASSPTGDGYGYTF. For the CDR3, the DNA is TGTGCCAGCAGCCCCACCGGGGACGGCTATGGCTACACCTTC.